The clone carrying this T cell receptor beta chain came up many times. Its specificity is not known. These data originate in a study of CD8 T cells in ankylosing spondylitis. 5'-RACE, quantitative and with molecular barcodes, yielded the TCR beta libraries. A single record per CDR3 protein comes from TCRdb applying MiXCR to the 5' RACE reads. The sample yields roughly 100,000 distinct CDR3 sequences, almost 8.5% seen once. The study's findings and limits: Seven to nine highly homologous variants made up a TCR beta motif that seemed to typify ankylosing spondylitis blood. Past research had described some motif variants in reactive arthritis synovial fluid and blood. Reportedly, matched ankylosing spondylitis synovial fluid was significantly enriched for disease-linked clones.

With 4 bases clipped from V and 5 bases from J, the junction kept 7 bases outside the gene matches. Germline assignment: CDR1 MGHDK and CDR2 SYGVNS. The CDR3 runs to 15 residues. The clonotype was recovered from a male donor with ankylosing spondylitis or in good health (not recorded which). Material for sequencing was blood, either unsorted or a sorted T cell fraction (not recorded which). V gene TRBV25-1 combines with J gene TRBJ1-2; 10 bases map to TRBD1. CDR3 sequence (DNA): TGTGCCAGCAGTGGGACAGGGGGTTGGACGTATGGCTACACCTTC. This gives the protein CASSGTGGWTYGYTF.